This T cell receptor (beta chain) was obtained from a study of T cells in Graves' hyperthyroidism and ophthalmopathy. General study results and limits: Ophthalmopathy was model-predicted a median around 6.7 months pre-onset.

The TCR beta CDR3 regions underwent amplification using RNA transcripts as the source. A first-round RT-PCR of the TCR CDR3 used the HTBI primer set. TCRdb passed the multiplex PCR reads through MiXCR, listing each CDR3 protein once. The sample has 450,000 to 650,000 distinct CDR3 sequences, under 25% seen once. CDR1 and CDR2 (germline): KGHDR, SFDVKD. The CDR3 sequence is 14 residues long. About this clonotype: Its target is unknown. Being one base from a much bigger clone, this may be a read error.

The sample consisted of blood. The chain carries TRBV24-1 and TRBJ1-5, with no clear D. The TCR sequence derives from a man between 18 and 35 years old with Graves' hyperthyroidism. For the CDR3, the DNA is TGTGCCACCGGTGATGCCAGGACGGATCAGCCCCAGCATTTT. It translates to CATGDARTDQPQHF.